Listed here are 9 T cell receptor beta chains from one sample, sequenced in a study of Graves' ophthalmopathy and Graves' hyperthyroidism (dated by TCRdb to the late 2010s). TCRdb shows the sequencer as Illumina HiSeq 2000. TCR beta CDR3 regions were amplified from RNA transcripts for repertoire sequencing. A first-round RT-PCR used HTBI primers with the Qiagen OneStep RT-PCR kit, followed by a second-round multiplex PCR, size selection and purification. TCRdb reworked the public reads: Q25 trimming with fastp, MiXCR clone assembly, productive beta chains retained. Rows merge per CDR3 protein into single entries with the most common DNA and genes. The sample table records 350,000 to 450,000 distinct CDR3 sequences; about 16% of these occur just once. Roughly 1.4% of the sample goes to the ten largest clones. What was sequenced was peripheral blood. The receptors were sampled from a woman aged 18-30 years with Graves' ophthalmopathy. Donor details come from another sample of the same person, matched by shared clones.

This clonotype was seen many times. The CDR3 bases are TGTGCCAGCAGCTACAAGAGTGGGGCCAACGTCCTGACTTTC. Its protein is CASSYKSGANVLTF. The V and J genes are TRBV7-2 and TRBJ2-6; D ambiguous. V was clipped by 4 bases and J by 3 bases, with 7 bases between them. This CDR3 spans 14 amino acids. Germline loops: CDR1 SGHTA, CDR2 FQGNSA.

This rearrangement joins TRBV6-5 to TRBJ2-7; no clear D gene. CDR3 length: 16 residues. Germline loops: CDR1 MNHEY, CDR2 SVGAGI. The V gene lost 6 bases and the J gene lost 0 bases, with 18 bases spanning the gap. In DNA form, the CDR3 reads TGTGCCAGCAGCTACCGTTTAGCATTGAGCTCCTACGAGCAGTACTTC. Translated, it gives CASSYRLALSSYEQYF.

This clonotype was seen more than once but under ten times. This rearrangement joins TRBV18 to TRBJ1-5; TRBD1 might be the D (5 bases). The CDR3 is 15 residues long. V was shortened by 2 bases and J by 5 bases, with 13 bases between the two germline ends. Germline V CDR1 and CDR2: KGHSH, LQKENI. The CDR3 sequence is CASSPWEAGYQPQHF. DNA of the CDR3: TGTGCCAGCTCACCATGGGAGGCAGGGTATCAGCCCCAGCATTTT.

This clonotype was seen ten or more times. This sequence joins TRBV28 and TRBJ2-7; D call uncertain. Germline V gene lookup returns CDR1 MDHEN and CDR2 SYDVKM. CDR3 length: 12 amino acids. V lost 10 bases to trimming and J lost 4 bases, with 14 bases between them. This CDR3 is CATTPNRYEQYF. CDR3 coding DNA: TGTGCCACCACTCCGAATAGGTACGAGCAGTACTTC. The full variable domain, with the rest looked up from reference TRBV28 and TRBJ2-7, is DVKVTQSSRYLVKRTGEKVFLECVQDMDHENMFWYRQDPGLGLRLIYFSYDVKMKEKGDIPEGYSVSREKKERFSLILESASTNQTSMYLCATTPNRYEQYFGPGTRLTVT.

This clonotype was found many times. The chain combines TRBV2 with TRBJ1-1; D is possibly TRBD1 (5 bases). Germline CDR1 reads SNHLY; CDR2 reads FYNNEI. The CDR3 covers 14 residues. Deletions cut 3 bases from V and 1 base from J, with 9 bases between. CDR3 sequence reads: CASSDQGPNTEAFF. The CDR3 region has the DNA TGTGCCAGCAGTGATCAGGGCCCGAACACTGAAGCTTTCTTT.

This clonotype was seen at least ten times. The chain is built from TRBV7-2 and TRBJ2-7; D unresolved. This CDR3 spans 14 amino acids. Germline V gives CDR1 SGHTA, CDR2 FQGNSA. With 2 bases removed from V and 2 bases from J, the gap between germline ends came to 10 bases. The CDR3 loop reads CASSLRERTYEQYF. The CDR3 DNA follows: TGTGCCAGCAGCTTAAGAGAACGGACCTACGAGCAGTACTTC.

This clonotype appeared many times. J is TRBJ1-2 and V is TRBV6-1; TRBD1 matches at 11 bases. Losses at the gene ends were 5 bases for V and 2 bases for J; bases not matched to a gene: 4. This CDR3 has 15 residues. CDR1 is MNHNS and CDR2 is SASEGT in the germline V gene. CDR3 sequence reads: CASSRRDRGNYGYTF. The CDR3 DNA sequence: TGTGCCAGCAGTAGAAGGGACAGGGGGAACTATGGCTACACCTTC.

This clonotype was found many times. V gene TRBV28 combines with J gene TRBJ1-6; no firm D call. This CDR3 region has 14 residues. The V end lost 2 bases, the J end lost 10 bases, and 12 bases lay between the germline ends. CDR1 and CDR2 (germline): MDHEN, SYDVKM. The CDR3 DNA follows: TGTGCCAGCAGTTTAGGGCAAGTTTACTCACCCCTCCACTTT. Translating it yields CASSLGQVYSPLHF.

This clonotype was observed at least ten times. The chain combines TRBV2 with TRBJ2-7, with 7 bases identical to TRBD1. The germline gives CDR1 SNHLY, CDR2 FYNNEI. This CDR3 contains 17 residues. V lost 0 bases to trimming and J lost 5 bases; unmatched junction nucleotides: 13. CDR3 in amino acids: CASSEAPTGTAVDEQYF. The DNA of the CDR3 is TGTGCCAGCAGTGAAGCCCCGACAGGGACCGCTGTTGACGAGCAGTACTTC.